A selection of T cell receptor beta chains follows, all from one sample in a study of blood T cell repertoires in COVID-19. The repertoire was sequenced with immunoSEQ multiplex PCR; TCRdb's copy has only in-frame clones and lacks some. This repertoire shows around 340,000 clones, 86% found once; its top ten account for around 7.4%. The sample comprised peripheral blood. The receptors originated from a woman aged 55-70 years with COVID-19, enrolled during active disease. The CDR3 runs from the conserved cysteine through the conserved F or W. Fields, in order: D gene, V gene, J gene, clone size, CDR3 protein, CDR3 DNA. The D gene is left open where the match is weak. A row's size may be missing; if present it is once, few, many or a size class.

TRBD2	TRBV2	TRBJ2-7	NA	CASRAGTSPREQYF	TGTGCCAGCAGGGCCGGGACTAGTCCCCGAGAGCAGTACTTC
NA	TRBV7-3	TRBJ2-7	NA	CASSLDSGYSYEQYF	TGTGCCAGCAGCTTAGATTCGGGTTACTCCTACGAGCAGTACTTC
TRBD2	TRBV11-2	TRBJ2-5	NA	CASSLVPPWTRVAETQYF	TGTGCCAGCAGCTTAGTTCCTCCTTGGACTAGGGTGGCGGAGACCCAGTACTTC
NA	TRBV6-5	TRBJ2-7	NA	CASRQGTYEQYF	TGTGCCAGCAGACAGGGAACCTACGAGCAGTACTTC
NA	TRBV5-5	TRBJ1-3	NA	CASSLPRLSGNTIYF	TGTGCCAGCAGCTTACCAAGACTCTCTGGAAACACCATATATTTT
NA	TRBV6-6	TRBJ1-3	NA	CASSTTGNTIYF	TGTGCCAGCAGTACAACTGGAAACACCATATATTTT
TRBD1	TRBV29-1	TRBJ2-3	NA	CSAGQAGGWADTQYF	TGCAGCGCCGGACAAGCAGGGGGCTGGGCAGATACGCAGTATTTT
TRBD1	TRBV10-1	TRBJ1-1	NA	CASSPGQGFAAFF	TGCGCCAGCAGCCCGGGACAGGGGTTCGCCGCTTTCTTT
TRBD1	TRBV19	TRBJ1-2	few	CASGTGNFGYTF	TGTGCCAGTGGGACAGGGAATTTTGGCTACACCTTC
TRBD2	TRBV5-6	TRBJ2-7	NA	CASSGGRGDPYEQYF	TGTGCCAGCAGCGGAGGACGGGGGGATCCCTACGAGCAGTACTTC
NA	TRBV5-6	TRBJ2-1	NA	CASSLGLPIYNEQFF	TGTGCCAGCAGCTTGGGACTCCCGATCTACAATGAGCAGTTCTTC
NA	TRBV24-1	TRBJ2-7	NA	CATSDHDRRPRRSSYEQYF	TGTGCCACCAGTGACCACGACAGGCGACCCCGCCGCAGCTCCTACGAGCAGTACTTC
TRBD1	TRBV7-9	TRBJ1-2	NA	CASSSPNDRGGGYTF	TGTGCCAGCAGCTCCCCCAACGACAGGGGGGGAGGCTACACCTTC
NA	TRBV5-1	TRBJ1-2	NA	CASSVSPGYGYTF	TGCGCCAGTTCTGTCTCCCCCGGCTATGGCTACACCTTC
NA	TRBV5-5	TRBJ1-2	NA	CASSYSRVSRYTF	TGTGCCAGCAGTTACTCCAGGGTCTCCCGCTACACCTTC
NA	TRBV4-1	TRBJ1-2	NA	CASKGGNYGYTF	TGCGCCAGCAAAGGGGGTAACTATGGCTACACCTTC
NA	TRBV11-2	TRBJ2-5	NA	CASSYSRAQETQYF	TGTGCCAGCAGCTATTCGAGGGCTCAAGAGACCCAGTACTTC
NA	TRBV6-4	TRBJ1-2	NA	CASSAGDGRGYTF	TGTGCCAGCAGTGCCGGAGACGGAAGAGGCTACACCTTC
NA	TRBV9	TRBJ1-2	NA	CASSVAQNYGYTF	TGTGCCAGCAGCGTAGCACAGAACTATGGCTACACCTTC
NA	TRBV7-3	TRBJ1-3	few	CASNRRSGNTIYF	TGTGCCAGCAACCGGAGGTCGGGAAACACCATATATTTT
NA	TRBV4-3	TRBJ1-6	once	CASSQEASSYNSPLHF	TGCGCCAGCAGCCAGGAAGCGAGCTCCTATAATTCACCCCTCCACTTT
NA	TRBV19	TRBJ1-6	many	CASSIDLSGIYNSPLHF	TGTGCCAGTAGTATAGATCTATCAGGGATCTATAATTCACCCCTCCACTTT
NA	TRBV5-1	TRBJ2-2	NA	CASSLDSSTGELFF	TGCGCCAGCAGCTTGGACAGTAGCACCGGGGAGCTGTTTTTT
NA	TRBV5-1	TRBJ1-1	NA	CASSLEFRENTEAFF	TGCGCCAGCAGCTTGGAATTCAGGGAGAACACTGAAGCTTTCTTT
NA	TRBV11-3	TRBJ1-1	NA	CASSLLGALTRSMNTEAFF	TGTGCCAGCAGCTTGTTGGGGGCCCTTACCCGATCGATGAACACTGAAGCTTTCTTT
NA	TRBV30	TRBJ1-3	NA	CAWSVPVGAGNTIYF	TGTGCCTGGAGTGTACCCGTAGGGGCTGGAAACACCATATATTTT
NA	TRBV27	TRBJ2-7	NA	CASGDLAYEQYF	TGTGCCAGCGGAGACCTGGCCTACGAGCAGTACTTC
TRBD1	TRBV2	TRBJ1-3	NA	CASRGTASGNTIYF	TGTGCCAGCAGAGGGACAGCCTCTGGAAACACCATATATTTT
NA	TRBV5-1	TRBJ2-2	NA	CASRLGPAGGSNTGELFF	TGCGCCAGCCGCTTAGGGCCCGCAGGGGGGTCGAACACCGGGGAGCTGTTTTTT
TRBD2	TRBV7-3	TRBJ2-2	NA	CASSLTRGGAEAGELFF	TGTGCCAGCAGCTTAACCCGCGGGGGGGCAGAAGCCGGGGAGCTGTTTTTT
NA	TRBV19	TRBJ2-7	NA	CASSGRDTSYEQYF	TGTGCCAGTAGTGGCCGGGACACCTCCTACGAGCAGTACTTC
NA	TRBV6-5	TRBJ2-5	NA	CASSHTGRGETQYF	TGTGCCAGCAGTCATACAGGGCGAGGGGAGACCCAGTACTTC
TRBD2	TRBV2	TRBJ2-7	NA	CASRAGGDVYEQYF	TGTGCCAGCAGGGCCGGGGGGGACGTGTACGAGCAGTACTTC
TRBD1	TRBV2	TRBJ2-1	NA	CASSEVGRGLYNEQFF	TGTGCCAGCAGTGAAGTAGGCAGGGGGCTATACAATGAGCAGTTCTTC
TRBD1	TRBV19	TRBJ1-6	few	CASSWGQGNSPLHF	TGTGCCAGTAGCTGGGGACAGGGGAATTCACCCCTCCACTTT
NA	TRBV2	TRBJ2-5	NA	CASTRGTGETQYF	TGTGCCAGCACAAGGGGAACGGGAGAGACCCAGTACTTC
NA	TRBV12-3/TRBV12-4	TRBJ1-3	NA	CASSLGSGNTIYF	TGTGCCAGCAGTTTAGGGAGTGGAAACACCATATATTTT